This TCR beta chain was sequenced during a study of CD8 T cells in ankylosing spondylitis (dated by TCRdb to 2017 to 2019). Study-wide context: To find TCR variants linked to disease, the study profiled T cell receptor beta repertoires in ankylosing spondylitis patients and healthy donors. The full study cohort comprised about 24 ankylosing spondylitis patients and 85 to 120 healthy donors. Peripheral blood samples were taken, and synovial fluid was additionally collected from ankylosing spondylitis patients. Results the study describes overall, beyond this receptor: In peripheral blood, the disease-linked clones were found at relatively low frequencies and had a CD8+ phenotype. Some of the motif variants had been reported before in the synovial fluid and blood of reactive arthritis patients, a finding that suggests common disease-initiation mechanisms. Blood from ankylosing spondylitis patients appeared to be characterized by a TCR beta motif made up of under ten highly homologous amino acid variants. According to the report, matched synovial fluid samples from ankylosing spondylitis patients were significantly enriched for the disease-linked clones.

CDR1 is given as MNHEY and CDR2 as SVGAGI, both from the germline V gene. V is clipped by 4 bases and J by 8 bases, and the sequence between their germline boundaries is 17 bases long. From cysteine to phenylalanine, the CDR3 is 14 amino acids long. This entry keeps only the CDR3 DNA: 42 bases, framed from base 1. The sample holds many counts of this clonotype. Its recognized antigen is unknown. Per-nucleotide qualities are absent, and no much larger clonotype sits a single base away. The sequencing machine was an Illumina HiSeq 2500. Quantitative 5'-RACE with molecular barcodes was used to prepare TCR beta libraries. In the source study's methods: Disease-linked TCR variants were identified with a new computational method built on a probabilistic model of VDJ rearrangement. In TCRdb, the public reads were trimmed at Q25 with fastp and aligned with MiXCR, with productive beta chains retained. Each CDR3 protein appears once, grouped with its most common genes and DNA. The V and J calls shown here were made by TCRdb, not taken from the authors' results. Within this sample are some 130,000 distinct CDR3 sequences, with 7.3% of them counted one time only. The ten largest account for roughly an eighth of the sample.

Sample: blood, either unsorted or a sorted T cell fraction (not recorded which). The origin of this receptor is a female donor with ankylosing spondylitis or in good health (not recorded which). This receptor chain uses TRBV6-5 and TRBJ1-2; 5 matching bases give a weak D call of TRBD1. The nucleotide sequence is TGTGCCAGCAGTTCCCGGGGCGTCTCAATCGGCTACACCTTC. This is translated as CASSSRGVSIGYTF.